The 32 T cell receptor beta chains in this list originate from one sample, sequenced in a study of blood T cells in healthy people across ages. Using a J-beta primer mix together with a sample-barcoded 5' primer, a second PCR was run for 7 to 11 cycles. MiXCR, run by TCRdb on the 5' RACE reads, gives a single entry per CDR3 protein. The table lists around 1,800,000 distinct CDR3 sequences, about two fifths of them singletons. Sequenced sample: blood. These receptors all come from a human donor in good health.

A few counts support this clonotype. V usage is TRBV28 and J usage is TRBJ1-2, with a tentative D call TRBD1 (6 bases). The V end was cut by 1 base, the J end by 7 bases, with 16 bases between. Germline V gene data show CDR1 as MDHEN and CDR2 as SYDVKM. The CDR3 extends over 15 amino acids. The CDR3 nucleotides are TGTGCCAGCAGTTTATCTTCGACAGGTTATAGTGGCTACACCTTC. Its protein product is CASSLSSTGYSGYTF.

The chain carries TRBV7-2 and TRBJ2-2; 8 positions match TRBD2. This CDR3 spans 16 amino acids. Germline CDR1 SGHTA, CDR2 FQGNSA. The V and J ends lost 4 bases and 5 bases, in that order; junction bases with no gene match: 9. CDR3 amino acids: CASSSLAGPGTGELFF. In DNA, the CDR3 is TGTGCCAGCAGCTCCTTAGCGGGGCCGGGGACCGGGGAGCTGTTTTTT.

This sequence joins TRBV7-2 and TRBJ2-7; 12 nucleotides align to TRBD2. The CDR3 runs to 16 residues. Per the germline V gene, CDR1 is SGHTA and CDR2 is FQGNSA. Trimming at V came to 5 bases and at J to 7 bases, leaving 12 bases not matched to a gene. The CDR3 nucleotides read TGTGCCAGCAGCCCTCCACGACTAGCGGGGGTTGATGAGCAGTACTTC. Translated, it gives CASSPPRLAGVDEQYF. Together with reference TRBV7-2 and TRBJ2-7, the CDR3 gives the full variable domain: GAGVSQSPSNKVTEKGKDVELRCDPISGHTALYWYRQSLGQGLEFLIYFQGNSAPDKSGLPSDRFSAERTGGSVSTLTIQRTQQEDSAVYLCASSPPRLAGVDEQYFGPGTRLTVT.

V and J are TRBV6-6 and TRBJ1-4, with a possible D match to TRBD1 (5 bases). CDR3 length equals 14 residues. Looked up from germline, CDR1 is MNHNY and CDR2 is SVGAGI (reference sequence). The germline V and J ends were trimmed by 8 bases and 4 bases, with 14 bases remaining between them. CDR3 in DNA: TGTGCCAGCGGCCAACAGGAGAGTAATGAAAAACTGTTTTTT. Translation: CASGQQESNEKLFF.

This clonotype appeared a few times. This sequence joins TRBV15 and TRBJ1-6; tentatively, D is TRBD1 (6 bases). Per the germline V gene, CDR1 is LNHNV and CDR2 is YYDKDF (reference sequence). Trimming took 3 bases from V and 6 from J, leaving 21 bases between them. There are 18 residues in the CDR3. CDR3 sequence reads: CATSRGGGRGSSNSPLHF. The DNA of the CDR3 is TGTGCCACCAGCAGGGGAGGAGGCAGGGGTAGCAGTAATTCACCCCTCCACTTT.

The chain carries TRBV29-1 and TRBJ2-1, with a possible D match to TRBD2 (5 bases). Looked up from germline, CDR1 is SQVTM and CDR2 is ANQGSEA. The CDR3 has 14 amino acids. Trimming left V 5 bases short and J 2 bases short, with 13 bases between. The CDR3 nucleotides are TGCAGCGTTCCTCAGCGGATCCCCTACAATGAGCAGTTCTTC. Amino acid sequence: CSVPQRIPYNEQFF.

This rearrangement joins TRBV4-1 to TRBJ2-4; a weak D match, TRBD2 (5 bases). From germline, CDR1 is MGHRA and CDR2 YSYEKL. The CDR3 contains 17 residues. V dropped 0 bases and J dropped 0 bases, with 12 bases sitting between them. CDR3 loop: CASSQERADLAKNIQYF. DNA for the CDR3: TGCGCCAGCAGCCAAGAGAGGGCAGACTTAGCCAAAAACATTCAGTACTTC.

There are a few counts of this clonotype. The chain joins TRBV29-1 to TRBJ1-3; no reliable D call. Trimming shortened V by 6 bases and J by 2 bases, and 17 bases separated the two germline ends. This CDR3 comprises 15 residues. CDR1 and CDR2 (germline): SQVTM, ANQGSEA. In DNA form, the CDR3 reads TGCAGCGTAACGGATAGTACAAACCCTGGAAACACCATATATTTT. This encodes CSVTDSTNPGNTIYF. Looking up the rest from reference TRBV29-1 and TRBJ1-3 gives the full variable domain: SAVISQKPSRDICQRGTSLTIQCQVDSQVTMMFWYRQQPGQSLTLIATANQGSEATYESGFVIDKFPISRPNLTFSTLTVSNMSPEDSSIYLCSVTDSTNPGNTIYFGEGSWLTVV.

The chain couples TRBV6-6 to TRBJ1-1; the D is unclear. V lost 6 bases and J 4 bases, leaving 18 bases between the germline ends. The CDR3 is 15 amino acids. Germline V lookup: CDR1 MNHNY, CDR2 SVGAGI (reference sequence). The CDR3 coding sequence is TGTGCCAGCAGGGGAATGTGGAGTCCCGGCACTGAAGCTTTCTTT. Its translation is CASRGMWSPGTEAFF.

This clonotype has just one count. This chain links TRBV12-3 or TRBV12-4 with TRBJ1-2; 10 bases agree with TRBD1. The CDR3 runs 15 residues. The V segment lost 11 bases and the J segment 1 base; nucleotides outside the gene matches: 10. CDR3 in amino acids: CAGKAGTGDNYGYTF. In DNA form, the CDR3 reads TGTGCCGGCAAAGCCGGGACAGGGGATAACTATGGCTACACCTTC.

This clonotype has a handful of counts. This chain connects TRBV6-5 to TRBJ2-7, with a tentative D call TRBD2 (6 bases). Deletions cut 2 bases from V and 6 bases from J, with 14 bases between. The CDR3 contains 14 residues. Germline CDR1 is MNHEY and CDR2 is SVGAGI. The CDR3 reads CASSYRRNGGEQYF. The CDR3 DNA sequence: TGTGCCAGCAGTTACAGGCGGAACGGGGGCGAGCAGTACTTC.

The chain carries TRBV20-1 and TRBJ2-3; D possibly corresponds to TRBD1 (5 bases). The germline V gene encodes CDR1 DFQATT and CDR2 SNEGSKA (reference sequence). The CDR3 runs to 13 residues. V was cut by 4 bases and J by 1 base, with 9 bases left in between. The CDR3 spells CSAKGPGTDTQYF. The CDR3 DNA follows: TGCAGTGCTAAGGGGCCGGGCACAGATACGCAGTATTTT.

V gene TRBV9 combines with J gene TRBJ1-1; D gene ambiguous. Germline CDR1 reads SGDLS; CDR2 reads YYNGEE. The CDR3 consists of 12 residues. Trimming stripped 3 bases from V and 8 bases from J, with 11 bases between. The CDR3 bases are TGTGCCAGCAGCGACCAAGGTACCGAAGCTTTCTTT. Translation gives CASSDQGTEAFF.

The chain uses TRBV29-1 and TRBJ2-2; D is perhaps TRBD1 (6 bases). CDR3 length equals 12 residues. Germline CDR1 and CDR2: SQVTM and ANQGSEA. Deletions cut 4 bases from V and 6 bases from J, with 9 bases between. This CDR3 reads CSVAQGSGELFF. The CDR3 DNA is TGCAGCGTTGCACAGGGTTCCGGGGAGCTGTTTTTT.

The J gene is TRBJ2-7, the V gene TRBV3-1; a weak D match, TRBD1 (6 bases). Trimming pared 6 bases from V and 4 bases from J, leaving 16 bases between. This CDR3 contains 14 residues. Germline CDR1 is LGHDT and CDR2 is YNNKEL (reference sequence). CDR3 region: CASRPTGSLYEQYF. CDR3 in DNA: TGTGCCAGCAGGCCGACAGGTTCTCTTTACGAGCAGTACTTC.

This clonotype was recorded a few times. The chain recombines TRBV7-2 with TRBJ2-3, with D unclear. Germline CDR1 SGHTA, CDR2 FQGNSA. Trimming stripped 1 base from V and 5 bases from J, with 10 bases between. The CDR3 covers 14 residues. As DNA, the CDR3 is TGTGCCAGCAGCTTAGGAGGAGCTGTAGATACGCAGTATTTT. Its translation is CASSLGGAVDTQYF.

This clonotype was observed a handful of times. The V and J genes are TRBV7-2 and TRBJ1-1, with TRBD1 as a possible D gene (5 bases). V was shortened by 1 base and J by 7 bases, with 19 bases between the two germline ends. The CDR3 covers 16 residues. Germline-derived CDR1 and CDR2 are SGHTA and FQGNSA. The CDR3 region is CASSLVFWGRSDEAFF. As DNA, the CDR3 is TGTGCCAGCAGCTTAGTTTTCTGGGGCAGGTCAGATGAAGCTTTCTTT.

The chain is built from TRBV12-3 or TRBV12-4 and TRBJ1-1; TRBD1 might be the D (5 bases). The CDR3 consists of 15 residues. V shed 5 bases and J shed 6 bases, with 19 bases lying between them. CDR3: CASSPKLQGIPEAFF. The DNA for the CDR3 is TGTGCCAGCAGTCCTAAACTCCAGGGTATTCCTGAAGCTTTCTTT.

This clonotype was seen repeatedly, ten times or more. The CDR3 nucleotides are TGTGCCACCAGCAGAGGGACAGGGGGAACTTACGAGCAGTACTTC. Translation gives CATSRGTGGTYEQYF. The V gene is TRBV15, the J gene TRBJ2-7; 10 bases are a match to TRBD1. With 1 base clipped from V and 4 bases from J, the junction kept 4 bases outside the gene matches. The CDR3 is made up of 15 amino acids. CDR1 and CDR2 from the germline V gene are LNHNV and YYDKDF (reference sequence).

In its sample, this clonotype was seen many times. V usage is TRBV20-1 and J usage is TRBJ1-2; D remains ambiguous. Germline V gene lookup returns CDR1 DFQATT and CDR2 SNEGSKA (reference sequence). The CDR3 sequence is 12 residues long. Trimming took 4 bases from V and 5 from J, leaving 11 bases between them. In DNA form, the CDR3 reads TGCAGTGCTAATCTTGCGGGGTATGGCTACACCTTC. Protein: CSANLAGYGYTF.

This sequence joins TRBV28 and TRBJ1-6; 10 nucleotides match TRBD1. The germline V gene encodes CDR1 MDHEN and CDR2 SYDVKM. With V trimmed by 8 bases and J by 10 bases, 11 bases remained unmatched. The CDR3 runs 15 residues. The CDR3 bases are TGTGCCAGCTTATCGGGACAGGGGAAGAGCTCACCCCTCCACTTT. Encoded protein: CASLSGQGKSSPLHF. Full variable domain (rest looked up from reference TRBV28 and TRBJ1-6): DVKVTQSSRYLVKRTGEKVFLECVQDMDHENMFWYRQDPGLGLRLIYFSYDVKMKEKGDIPEGYSVSREKKERFSLILESASTNQTSMYLCASLSGQGKSSPLHFGNGTRLTVT.

J is TRBJ2-4 and V is TRBV20-1; 10 positions match TRBD1. The J call is doubtful: the DNA matches TRBJ2-7 better. The CDR3 totals 15 residues. Germline V CDR1 and CDR2: DFQATT, SNEGSKA (reference sequence). The CDR3 DNA reads TGCAGTGCGGAAGTCTTTGGACAGGGGGACTACGAGCAGTACTTC. Protein product: CSAEVFGQGDYEQYF.

The CDR3 DNA follows: TGTGCCAGCAGAGAAACTCCGGGACGACTGACCCAGTACTTC. Its translation: CASRETPGRLTQYF. The chain couples TRBV2 to TRBJ2-5, with D perhaps being TRBD1 or TRBD2 (5 bases each). The CDR3 loop spans 14 amino acids. Germline V gives CDR1 SNHLY, CDR2 FYNNEI. V dropped 6 bases and J dropped 7 bases, with 18 bases sitting between them.

This chain uses TRBV3-1 with TRBJ2-3, with 7 bases aligning to TRBD2. The CDR3 consists of 13 residues. Losses at the gene ends were 1 base for V and 9 bases for J; bases not matched to a gene: 4. Germline V gene lookup returns CDR1 LGHDT and CDR2 YNNKEL (reference sequence). The CDR3 reads CASSQGNGGTQYF. Written as DNA, the CDR3 is TGTGCCAGCAGCCAAGGGAACGGGGGGACGCAGTATTTT.

This clonotype was counted many times. This chain links TRBV6-2 or TRBV6-3 with TRBJ2-7; D remains unclear. The germline CDR1 and CDR2 sequences are MNHEY and SVGEGT. The V end was cut by 6 bases, the J end by 6 bases, with 12 bases between. The CDR3 sequence is 12 residues long. Here the CDR3 reads CASSSTPFEQYF. CDR3 in DNA: TGTGCCAGCAGCTCTACGCCCTTCGAGCAGTACTTC.

The chain uses TRBV5-1 and TRBJ2-1; 7 nucleotides agree with TRBD1. Germline CDR1 SGHRS, CDR2 YFSETQ. Unmatched junction bases numbered 12, after V lost 1 base and J lost 8 bases. The CDR3 has 16 residues. The CDR3 loop reads CASSLLTGTPNDEQFF. DNA of the CDR3: TGCGCCAGCAGCTTGTTGACAGGGACCCCTAATGATGAGCAGTTCTTC.

Written as DNA, the CDR3 is TGCAGCGTTAGTGGGGGGGGGAATGAGCAGTTCTTC. It codes for CSVSGGGNEQFF. V is TRBV29-1 and J is TRBJ2-1; 7 bases are shared with TRBD2. CDR1 SQVTM and CDR2 ANQGSEA come from the germline V gene. J lost 7 bases, V lost 5 bases, and 5 bases had no gene match. The CDR3 length is 12 residues.

The chain is built from TRBV24-1 and TRBJ2-7; D perhaps matches TRBD2 (5 bases). V shed 3 bases and J shed 2 bases, with 7 bases lying between them. The CDR3 loop spans 13 amino acids. The germline V gene has CDR1 KGHDR and CDR2 SFDVKD. The chain's CDR3 is CATSDAGTYEQYF. CDR3 DNA sequence: TGTGCCACCAGTGATGCCGGGACCTACGAGCAGTACTTC.

This clonotype was seen only a few times. The chain employs TRBV7-2 and TRBJ2-1; 8 nucleotides line up with TRBD1. The germline gives CDR1 SGHTA, CDR2 FQGNSA. V dropped 7 bases and J dropped 8; count of bases not matched to a gene: 7. The CDR3 covers 13 residues. The CDR3 nucleotides read TGTGCCAGCACCCAGCCAGGGGGCCATGAGCAGTTCTTC. As protein: CASTQPGGHEQFF.

With respect to this clonotype: The junction departs from germline at one end; a sequencing error may be responsible. The chain links TRBV5-1 to TRBJ2-1; 12 bases match TRBD1. In germline, CDR1 is SGHRS, CDR2 YFSETQ. This CDR3 contains 16 residues. CDR3 coding DNA: TGCACCAGCAGCAACCCGGGACAGGGGGCAATTGATGAGCAGTTCTTC. The encoded protein is CTSSNPGQGAIDEQFF. Full variable domain (remainder filled in from reference TRBV5-1 and TRBJ2-1): KAGVTQTPRYLIKTRGQQVTLSCSPISGHRSVSWYQQTPGQGLQFLFEYFSETQRNKGNFPGRFSGRQFSNSRSEMNVSTLELGDSALYLCTSSNPGQGAIDEQFFGPGTRLTVL.

This clonotype was detected only once. This chain uses TRBV6-2 or TRBV6-3 with TRBJ2-5; 12 bases map to TRBD2. The germline CDR1 and CDR2 sequences are MNHEY and SVGEGT. The CDR3 loop spans 16 amino acids. With 0 bases clipped from V and 5 bases from J, the junction kept 4 bases outside the gene matches. The CDR3 is CASSYSQTSGGETQYF. CDR3 bases: TGTGCCAGCAGTTACTCCCAGACTAGCGGGGGTGAGACCCAGTACTTC.

The chain employs TRBV10-3 and TRBJ1-2; D possibly corresponds to TRBD1 (6 bases). The CDR3 runs to 13 residues. Germline assignment: CDR1 ENHRY and CDR2 SYGVKD. The V and J ends lost 11 bases and 8 bases respectively, with 21 bases between them. The DNA for the CDR3 is TGTGCCGTAACCCAACAGGGTGCCAAGGGCTACACCTTC. Translating gives CAVTQQGAKGYTF.